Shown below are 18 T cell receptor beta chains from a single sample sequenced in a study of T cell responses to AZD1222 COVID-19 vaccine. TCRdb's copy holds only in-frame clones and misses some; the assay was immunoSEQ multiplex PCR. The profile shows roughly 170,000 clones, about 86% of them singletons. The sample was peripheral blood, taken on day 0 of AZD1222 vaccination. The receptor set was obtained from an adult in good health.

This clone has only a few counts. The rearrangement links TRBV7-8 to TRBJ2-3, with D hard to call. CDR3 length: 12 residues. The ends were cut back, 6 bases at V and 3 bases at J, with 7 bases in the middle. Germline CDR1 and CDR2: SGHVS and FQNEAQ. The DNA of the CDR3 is TGTGCCAGCAGGGGAAGGACAGATACGCAGTATTTT. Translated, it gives CASRGRTDTQYF.

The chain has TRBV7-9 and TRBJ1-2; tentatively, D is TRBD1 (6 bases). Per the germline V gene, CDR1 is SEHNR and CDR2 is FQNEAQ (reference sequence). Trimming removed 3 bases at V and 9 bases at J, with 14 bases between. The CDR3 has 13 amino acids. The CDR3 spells CASSFSLGGSYTF. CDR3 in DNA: TGTGCCAGCAGCTTTTCTCTAGGGGGTAGCTACACCTTC.

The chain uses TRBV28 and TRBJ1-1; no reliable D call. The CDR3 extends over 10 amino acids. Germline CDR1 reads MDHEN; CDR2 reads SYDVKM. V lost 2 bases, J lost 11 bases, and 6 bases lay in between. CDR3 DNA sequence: TGTGCCAGCAGTTTAACTGTTGCTTTCTTT. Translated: CASSLTVAFF.

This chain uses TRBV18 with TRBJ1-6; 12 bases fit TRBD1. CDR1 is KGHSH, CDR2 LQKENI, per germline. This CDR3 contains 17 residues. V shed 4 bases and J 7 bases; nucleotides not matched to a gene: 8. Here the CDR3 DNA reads TGTGCCAGCTCACTTTCGGGACAGGGGGCTGGGAATTCACCCCTCCACTTT. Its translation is CASSLSGQGAGNSPLHF.

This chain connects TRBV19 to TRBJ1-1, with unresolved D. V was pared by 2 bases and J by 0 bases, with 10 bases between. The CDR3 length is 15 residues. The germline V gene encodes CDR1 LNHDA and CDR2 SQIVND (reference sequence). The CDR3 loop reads CASSIIYGMNTEAFF. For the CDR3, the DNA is TGTGCCAGTAGTATAATTTACGGGATGAACACTGAAGCTTTCTTT.

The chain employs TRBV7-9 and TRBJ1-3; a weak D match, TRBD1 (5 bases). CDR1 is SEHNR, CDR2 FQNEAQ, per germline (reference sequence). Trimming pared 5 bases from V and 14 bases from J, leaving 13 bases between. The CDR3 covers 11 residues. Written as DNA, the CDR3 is TGTGCCAGCAGCCGCGGGACGGTGTTATATTTT. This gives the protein CASSRGTVLYF. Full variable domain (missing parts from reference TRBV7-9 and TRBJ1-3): DTGVSQNPRHKITKRGQNVTFRCDPISEHNRLYWYRQTLGQGPEFLTYFQNEAQLEKSRLLSDRFSAERPKGSFSTLEIQRTEQGDSAMYLCASSRGTVLYFGEGSWLTVV.

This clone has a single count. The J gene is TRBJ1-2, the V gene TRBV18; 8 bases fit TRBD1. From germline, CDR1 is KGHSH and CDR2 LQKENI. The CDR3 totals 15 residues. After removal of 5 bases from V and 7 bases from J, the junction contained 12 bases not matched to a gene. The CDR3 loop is CASSNSMTGEGGYTF. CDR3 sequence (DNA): TGTGCCAGCTCAAACTCAATGACAGGGGAAGGTGGCTACACCTTC.

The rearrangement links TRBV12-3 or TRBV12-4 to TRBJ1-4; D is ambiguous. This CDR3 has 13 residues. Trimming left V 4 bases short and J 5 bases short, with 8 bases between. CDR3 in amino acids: CASSWAGNEKLFF. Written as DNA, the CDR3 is TGTGCCAGCAGTTGGGCCGGGAATGAAAAACTGTTTTTT.

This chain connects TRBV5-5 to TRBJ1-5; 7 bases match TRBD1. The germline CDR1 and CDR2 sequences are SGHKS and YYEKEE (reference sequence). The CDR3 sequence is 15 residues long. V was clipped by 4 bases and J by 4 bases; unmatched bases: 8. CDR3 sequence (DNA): TGTGCCAGCAGCCTCGGGACAGTAAGAAATCAGCCCCAGCATTTT. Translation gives CASSLGTVRNQPQHF.

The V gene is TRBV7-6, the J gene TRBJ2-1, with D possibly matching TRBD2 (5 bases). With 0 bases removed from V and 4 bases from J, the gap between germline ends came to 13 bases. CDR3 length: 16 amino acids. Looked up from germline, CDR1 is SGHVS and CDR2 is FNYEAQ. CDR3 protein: CASSLANSVPYNEQFF. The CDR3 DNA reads TGTGCCAGCAGCTTAGCCAATAGCGTCCCGTACAATGAGCAGTTCTTC.

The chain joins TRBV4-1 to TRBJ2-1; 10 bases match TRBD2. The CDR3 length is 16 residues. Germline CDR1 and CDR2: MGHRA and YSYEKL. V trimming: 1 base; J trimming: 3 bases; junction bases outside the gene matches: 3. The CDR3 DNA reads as TGCGCCAGCAGCCAAGGACTAGCGGGCTACTACAATGAGCAGTTCTTC. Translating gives CASSQGLAGYYNEQFF.

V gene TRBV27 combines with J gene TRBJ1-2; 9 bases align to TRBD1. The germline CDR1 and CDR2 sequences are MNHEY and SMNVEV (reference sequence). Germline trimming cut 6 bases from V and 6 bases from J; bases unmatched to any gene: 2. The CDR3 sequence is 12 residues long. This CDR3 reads CASRRTGDGYTF. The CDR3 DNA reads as TGTGCCAGCAGAAGGACAGGGGATGGCTACACCTTC.

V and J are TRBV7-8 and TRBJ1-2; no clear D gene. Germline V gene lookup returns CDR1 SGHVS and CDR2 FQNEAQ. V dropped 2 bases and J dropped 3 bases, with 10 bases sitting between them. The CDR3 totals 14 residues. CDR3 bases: TGTGCCAGCAGCTTAAAGGTCGTGGACTATGGCTACACCTTC. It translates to CASSLKVVDYGYTF.

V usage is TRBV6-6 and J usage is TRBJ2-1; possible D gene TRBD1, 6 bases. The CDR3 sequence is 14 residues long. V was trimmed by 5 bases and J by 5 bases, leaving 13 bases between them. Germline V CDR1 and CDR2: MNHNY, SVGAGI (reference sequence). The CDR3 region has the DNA TGTGCCAGCAGTGCCGGGACATCGAACAATGAGCAGTTCTTC. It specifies CASSAGTSNNEQFF.

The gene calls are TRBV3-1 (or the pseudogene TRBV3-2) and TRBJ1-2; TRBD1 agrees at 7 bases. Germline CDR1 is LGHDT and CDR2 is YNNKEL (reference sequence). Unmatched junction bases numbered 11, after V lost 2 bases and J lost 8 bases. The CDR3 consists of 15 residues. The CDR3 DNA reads TGTGCCAGCAGCCAATCGATTAGGACAGGAGGAGGCTACACCTTC. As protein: CASSQSIRTGGGYTF.

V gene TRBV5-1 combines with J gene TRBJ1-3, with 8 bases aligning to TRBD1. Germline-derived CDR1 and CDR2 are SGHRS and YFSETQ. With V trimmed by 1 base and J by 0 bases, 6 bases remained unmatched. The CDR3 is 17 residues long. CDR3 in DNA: TGCGCCAGCAGCTTGATAGGACAGGGTAACTCTGGAAACACCATATATTTT. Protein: CASSLIGQGNSGNTIYF.

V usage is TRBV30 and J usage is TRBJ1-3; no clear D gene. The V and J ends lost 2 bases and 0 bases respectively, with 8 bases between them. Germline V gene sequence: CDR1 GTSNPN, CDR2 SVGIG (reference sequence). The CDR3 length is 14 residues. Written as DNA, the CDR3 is TGTGCCTGGAGTCCGACGTCCTCTGGAAACACCATATATTTT. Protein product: CAWSPTSSGNTIYF.

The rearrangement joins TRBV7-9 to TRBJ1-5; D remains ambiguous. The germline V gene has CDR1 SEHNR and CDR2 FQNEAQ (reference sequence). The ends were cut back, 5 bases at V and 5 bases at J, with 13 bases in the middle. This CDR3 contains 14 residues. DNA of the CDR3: TGTGCCAGCAGCCCAGGAAGGGCCCATCAGCCCCAGCATTTT. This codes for CASSPGRAHQPQHF.